The 8 T cell receptor beta chains below come from one sample, sequenced in a study of blood T cell repertoires in COVID-19. Profiled with immunoSEQ multiplex PCR; TCRdb holds only in-frame clones, not every one. The sample holds roughly 73,000 clones, around nine tenths seen once. The sequenced material came from peripheral blood. The receptors derive from a man aged 65 to 85 with active or convalescent COVID-19.

The genes are TRBV9 and TRBJ2-3, with TRBD2 matching 7 bases. V gave up 0 bases and J gave up 5 bases; unmatched junction bases: 6. Germline V gene lookup returns CDR1 SGDLS and CDR2 YYNGEE. The CDR3 loop spans 15 amino acids. Here the CDR3 reads CASSVGGSGLDTQYF. In nucleotides, the CDR3 is TGTGCCAGCAGCGTAGGAGGTAGCGGGTTAGATACGCAGTATTTT.

The J gene is TRBJ2-3, the V gene TRBV18; possibly TRBD1 for D (5 bases). The germline V gene encodes CDR1 KGHSH and CDR2 LQKENI. CDR3 length equals 17 residues. V was shortened by 2 bases and J by 4 bases, with 19 bases between the two germline ends. For the CDR3, the DNA is TGTGCCAGCTCACCAGCGCTGGCCAGGGTAGACTCAGATACGCAGTATTTT. It codes for CASSPALARVDSDTQYF.

V and J are TRBV27 and TRBJ2-7; TRBD2 agrees at 9 bases. V dropped 2 bases and J dropped 0; count of bases not matched to a gene: 2. This CDR3 contains 15 residues. Germline V CDR1 and CDR2: MNHEY, SMNVEV (reference sequence). For the CDR3, the DNA is TGTGCCAGCAGTTTAGCGGGAGGGACCTCCTACGAGCAGTACTTC. It encodes CASSLAGGTSYEQYF.

V is TRBV5-1 and J is TRBJ2-2; no firm D call. V shed 4 bases and J shed 0 bases, with 10 bases lying between them. The CDR3 consists of 15 residues. Looked up from germline, CDR1 is SGHRS and CDR2 is YFSETQ. CDR3 amino acids: CASSPLSANTGELFF. CDR3 coding DNA: TGCGCCAGCAGCCCCCTGTCCGCGAACACCGGGGAGCTGTTTTTT.

The V and J genes are TRBV5-1 and TRBJ2-1; 12 positions match TRBD2. The trim removed 4 bases at V and 7 bases at J, leaving 6 bases unmatched. Germline V gene sequence: CDR1 SGHRS, CDR2 YFSETQ. This CDR3 comprises 15 residues. This CDR3 reads CASSPTSGSTNEQFF. In DNA form, the CDR3 reads TGCGCCAGCAGCCCGACTAGCGGGAGTACGAATGAGCAGTTCTTC.

The CDR3 sequence: CASSPTAASGVEEQYF. Written as DNA, the CDR3 is TGTGCCAGCAGCCCCACGGCGGCTAGCGGGGTGGAAGAGCAGTACTTC. V gene TRBV7-6 combines with J gene TRBJ2-7; 9 bases map to TRBD2. Germline-derived CDR1 and CDR2 are SGHVS and FNYEAQ. The CDR3 length is 16 residues. The V gene end was trimmed by 5 bases and the J gene end by 7 bases; junction bases not matched to a gene: 15.

The chain carries TRBV28 and TRBJ1-2; 8 positions match TRBD1. The CDR3 length is 14 residues. Germline CDR1 MDHEN, CDR2 SYDVKM. V shed 6 bases and J 1 base; nucleotides not matched to a gene: 4. The CDR3 here is CASRGDRLNYGYTF. DNA of the CDR3: TGTGCCAGCAGGGGGGACAGGCTTAACTATGGCTACACCTTC.

J is TRBJ1-6 and V is TRBV28; a possible D gene is TRBD1 (5 bases). CDR3 length: 14 amino acids. Trimming took 3 bases from V and 16 from J, leaving 19 bases between them. CDR1 MDHEN and CDR2 SYDVKM come from the germline V gene. CDR3 region: CASSFTQAPGVLHF. CDR3 DNA: TGTGCCAGCAGTTTTACGCAGGCTCCGGGGGTTCTCCACTTT.